These 29 T cell receptor beta chains came from one sample sequenced in a study of cytomegalovirus exposure and HLA in healthy donors (dated by TCRdb to 2016 to 2017). The protocol used for the library was the immunoSEQ multiplex PCR assay. The multiplex PCR relied on a mix of 60 forward primers for TCR Vbeta segments and 13 reverse primers for TCR Jbeta segments. TCRdb took over this immuneACCESS table, retaining in-frame rearrangements with V and J assigned. Such tables are incomplete; in checked studies, under half of the missing clones stem from an unresolved V gene, and the remainder is unexplained. Across this sample there are approximately 150,000 clones, with approximately 78% seen only once. The ten biggest clones cover less than 3% of the sample. The specimen was PBMCs. Every receptor here comes from a woman aged 18-30 years in good health and CMV-seropositive.

The chain has TRBV7-2 and TRBJ1-4, with D uncertain. V lost 5 bases and J 0 bases, leaving 10 bases between the germline ends. The CDR3 loop spans 15 amino acids. Germline V CDR1 and CDR2: SGHTA, FQGNSA. CDR3 protein: CASSANFATNEKLFF. The DNA of the CDR3 is TGTGCCAGCAGCGCCAACTTTGCAACTAATGAAAAACTGTTTTTT.

The chain carries TRBV7-2 and TRBJ2-3; D perhaps matches TRBD1 (5 bases). V was clipped by 5 bases and J by 3 bases, with 15 bases between them. The CDR3 is 15 residues long. CDR1 is SGHTA and CDR2 is FQGNSA in the germline V gene. Here the CDR3 DNA reads TGTGCCAGCAGCGCACAAGGGGTAATGACAGATACGCAGTATTTT. Amino acid sequence: CASSAQGVMTDTQYF.

V usage is TRBV19 and J usage is TRBJ2-5, with TRBD1 matching over 7 bases. This CDR3 has 14 amino acids. Germline CDR1 and CDR2: LNHDA and SQIVND (reference sequence). With V trimmed by 5 bases and J by 5 bases, 8 bases remained unmatched. CDR3 nucleotides: TGTGCCAGTAGTGGACGGACAGGTCGCGAGACCCAGTACTTC. Its translation: CASSGRTGRETQYF. Full variable domain (remainder filled in from reference TRBV19 and TRBJ2-5): DGGITQSPKYLFRKEGQNVTLSCEQNLNHDAMYWYRQDPGQGLRLIYYSQIVNDFQKGDIAEGYSVSREKKESFPLTVTSAQKNPTAFYLCASSGRTGRETQYFGPGTRLLVL.

The rearrangement uses TRBV6-5 and TRBJ1-1, with TRBD1 matching over 9 bases. This CDR3 contains 12 residues. The germline CDR1 and CDR2 sequences are MNHEY and SVGAGI. V was pared by 6 bases and J by 6 bases, with 2 bases of the junction left unmatched. The CDR3 sequence is CASRRTGAEAFF. CDR3 nucleotide sequence: TGTGCCAGCAGGCGGACAGGGGCTGAAGCTTTCTTT.

The chain combines TRBV5-8 with TRBJ2-2, with D maybe TRBD1 (6 bases). Germline CDR1 SGHTS, CDR2 YDEGEE. The CDR3 loop spans 18 amino acids. Trimming pared 0 bases from V and 3 bases from J, leaving 18 bases between. As DNA, the CDR3 is TGTGCCAGCAGCTTGGGGCAGGGGACGGTCGAGTACACCGGGGAGCTGTTTTTT. This translates into CASSLGQGTVEYTGELFF.

The V and J genes are TRBV7-9 and TRBJ2-7, with TRBD1 matching over 8 bases. Germline-derived CDR1 and CDR2 are SEHNR and FQNEAQ (reference sequence). V gave up 5 bases and J gave up 0 bases; unmatched junction bases: 9. The CDR3 runs to 16 residues. CDR3 amino acids: CASSILGTGGSYEQYF. In nucleotides, the CDR3 is TGTGCCAGCAGCATACTAGGTACAGGGGGCTCCTACGAGCAGTACTTC.

The rearrangement joins TRBV4-3 to TRBJ1-3, with D unresolved. Trimming took off 1 base at V and 0 bases at J, with 4 bases between the two ends. There are 14 residues in the CDR3. Per the germline V gene, CDR1 is LGHNA and CDR2 is YSLEER. The CDR3 DNA follows: TGCGCCAGCAGCCAAGGGAGCTCTGGAAACACCATATATTTT. Translated: CASSQGSSGNTIYF.

This chain uses TRBV2 with TRBJ1-1; 7 nucleotides line up with TRBD1. Germline V CDR1 and CDR2: SNHLY, FYNNEI. V was clipped by 3 bases and J by 2 bases; unmatched bases: 3. The CDR3 runs 14 residues. CDR3 nucleotides: TGTGCCAGCAGTGAGTACAGGGGAAACACTGAAGCTTTCTTT. It specifies CASSEYRGNTEAFF.

V gene TRBV7-9 combines with J gene TRBJ2-1, with TRBD2 matching 12 bases. V was pared by 7 bases and J by 8 bases, with 6 bases of the junction left unmatched. This CDR3 spans 14 amino acids. Germline values: CDR1 SEHNR, CDR2 FQNEAQ (reference sequence). CDR3 in amino acids: CASISSGGADEQFF. The CDR3 DNA reads as TGTGCCAGCATTTCTAGCGGGGGGGCGGATGAGCAGTTCTTC.

In this sample, this clone turned up a few times. The chain couples TRBV5-1 to TRBJ1-1; the D gene is possibly TRBD1 (6 bases). The germline CDR1 and CDR2 sequences are SGHRS and YFSETQ. The V end was cut by 4 bases, the J end by 5 bases, with 24 bases between. The CDR3 consists of 17 residues. The CDR3 protein is CASSRTQVLGAVTEAFF. CDR3 nucleotide sequence: TGCGCCAGCAGCCGTACACAGGTATTGGGGGCCGTAACTGAAGCTTTCTTT.

This clone was seen just once. The DNA of the CDR3 is TGTGCCAGCAGCTACCTCGGCGGGCGGAACACCGGGGAGCTGTTTTTT. It is translated as CASSYLGGRNTGELFF. The J gene is TRBJ2-2, the V gene TRBV11-2, with D possibly being TRBD2 (5 bases). There are 16 residues in the CDR3. Germline loops: CDR1 SGHAT, CDR2 FQNNGV. Trimming cost V 4 bases and J 1 base, with 13 bases left between them.

The chain's CDR3 is CASRTDRVNTGELFF. The CDR3 bases are TGTGCCAGTAGAACGGACAGGGTTAACACCGGGGAGCTGTTTTTT. The V and J genes are TRBV19 and TRBJ2-2; 8 bases align to TRBD1. Germline CDR1 is LNHDA and CDR2 is SQIVND (reference sequence). The trim removed 6 bases at V and 2 bases at J, leaving 5 bases unmatched. The CDR3 is made up of 15 amino acids. Full variable domain (outside the CDR3, taken from reference TRBV19 and TRBJ2-2): DGGITQSPKYLFRKEGQNVTLSCEQNLNHDAMYWYRQDPGQGLRLIYYSQIVNDFQKGDIAEGYSVSREKKESFPLTVTSAQKNPTAFYLCASRTDRVNTGELFFGEGSRLTVL.

This chain joins TRBV11-2 and TRBJ2-3, with a tentative D call TRBD1 (6 bases). Germline V gives CDR1 SGHAT, CDR2 FQNNGV. The CDR3 covers 15 residues. Trimming left V 5 bases short and J 2 bases short, with 14 bases between. CDR3 amino acids: CASSPQGHNTDTQYF. As DNA, the CDR3 is TGTGCCAGCAGCCCCCAGGGACATAACACAGATACGCAGTATTTT. Variable domain in full (rest from reference TRBV11-2 and TRBJ2-3): EAGVAQSPRYKIIEKRQSVAFWCNPISGHATLYWYQQILGQGPKLLIQFQNNGVVDDSQLPKDRFSAERLKGVDSTLKIQPAKLEDSAVYLCASSPQGHNTDTQYFGPGTRLTVL.

The gene calls are TRBV5-5 and TRBJ1-6, with TRBD1 matching over 8 bases. Germline loops: CDR1 SGHKS, CDR2 YYEKEE (reference sequence). The V gene end was trimmed by 5 bases and the J gene end by 14 bases; junction bases not matched to a gene: 9. The CDR3 has 13 residues. The CDR3 DNA reads TGTGCCAGCAGTGGGACAGGCGCCTCGGCCCTCCACTTT. Encoded protein: CASSGTGASALHF.

The rearrangement links TRBV4-3 to TRBJ2-3; D may be TRBD2 (6 bases). Germline V gene sequence: CDR1 LGHNA, CDR2 YSLEER. CDR3 length equals 14 residues. Trimming cost V 0 bases and J 6 bases, with 10 bases left between them. The CDR3 DNA sequence: TGCGCCAGCAGCCAAGACACTAGCTTTGATACGCAGTATTTT. This gives the protein CASSQDTSFDTQYF.

As regards this clone: A junction boundary mismatches the germline segment, possibly from a read error. The rearrangement links TRBV5-4 to TRBJ1-2; D perhaps matches TRBD1 (6 bases). The CDR3 is 15 amino acids. Germline assignment: CDR1 SGHNT and CDR2 YYREEE (reference sequence). The CDR3 bases are TGTGCCAGCAGCGCCTCCTTGGGGGCTAACCATGGCTACACCTTC. Residues: CASSASLGANHGYTF.

V and J are TRBV9 and TRBJ1-1; unclear D gene. CDR1 is SGDLS and CDR2 is YYNGEE in the germline V gene. The V end lost 2 bases, the J end lost 5 bases, and 10 bases lay between the germline ends. The CDR3 contains 13 residues. The chain's CDR3 is CASSVRGSTEAFF. The DNA of the CDR3 is TGTGCCAGCAGCGTTCGAGGGAGTACTGAAGCTTTCTTT.

The V and J genes are TRBV6-4 and TRBJ1-5; the match to TRBD1 covers 7 bases. Germline loops: CDR1 MRHNA, CDR2 SNTAGT. With V trimmed by 5 bases and J by 3 bases, 4 bases remained unmatched. This CDR3 is built from 14 residues. The CDR3 sequence: CASSRDSSNQPQHF. The CDR3 nucleotides are TGTGCCAGCAGTAGGGACAGCTCCAATCAGCCCCAGCATTTT.

This CDR3 is CASSLTWTDEKLFF. In DNA, the CDR3 is TGTGCCAGCAGCTTAACCTGGACAGACGAAAAACTGTTTTTT. The chain recombines TRBV11-2 with TRBJ1-4, with D possibly matching TRBD1 (6 bases). The CDR3 covers 14 residues. From germline, CDR1 is SGHAT and CDR2 FQNNGV. V was shortened by 2 bases and J by 8 bases, with 12 bases between the two germline ends.

J is TRBJ1-5 and V is TRBV6-1; 7 nucleotides match TRBD1. There are 15 residues in the CDR3. CDR1 and CDR2 (germline): MNHNS, SASEGT. V shed 4 bases and J 3 bases; nucleotides not matched to a gene: 6. The CDR3 here is CASSGRTGPNQPQHF. CDR3 coding DNA: TGTGCCAGCAGTGGACGGACAGGACCCAATCAGCCCCAGCATTTT.

The rearrangement joins TRBV2 to TRBJ2-7, with 8 bases lining up with TRBD1. CDR1 SNHLY and CDR2 FYNNEI come from the germline V gene. V lost 6 bases and J lost 2; bases outside the gene matches: 6. The CDR3 length is 14 residues. CDR3 protein: CASRTRQGTYEQYF. The CDR3 nucleotides are TGTGCCAGCAGAACACGACAGGGGACCTACGAGCAGTACTTC.

This clone was found many times. The chain employs TRBV5-6 and TRBJ1-1, with 8 bases identical to TRBD1. After removal of 0 bases from V and 10 bases from J, the junction contained 8 bases not matched to a gene. The CDR3 spans 14 residues. CDR1 and CDR2 from the germline V gene are SGHDT and YYEEEE. The CDR3 here is CASSLGRQGFRAFF. DNA for the CDR3: TGTGCCAGCAGCTTGGGGAGACAGGGGTTTCGAGCTTTCTTT.

The chain links TRBV6-1 to TRBJ1-2; the D is unclear. The CDR3 has 15 amino acids. In germline, CDR1 is MNHNS, CDR2 SASEGT. V was clipped by 0 bases and J by 4 bases, with 12 bases between them. The CDR3 DNA follows: TGTGCCAGCAGTGAAGCTGGACTGCACACCTATGGCTACACCTTC. It specifies CASSEAGLHTYGYTF.

The chain employs TRBV5-1 and TRBJ1-1; D possibly corresponds to TRBD1 (6 bases). V lost 5 bases and J lost 1, with 12 bases in between. Germline V gives CDR1 SGHRS, CDR2 YFSETQ. The CDR3 is 14 residues long. The CDR3 nucleotides are TGCGCCAGCAGGTGGGGGCAACAGAACACTGAAGCTTTCTTT. It codes for CASRWGQQNTEAFF.

This chain connects TRBV27 to TRBJ1-2, with 9 bases aligning to TRBD1. The CDR3 length is 12 residues. From germline, CDR1 is MNHEY and CDR2 SMNVEV (reference sequence). V was pared by 9 bases and J by 8 bases, with 7 bases of the junction left unmatched. CDR3 residues: CASRDRVGGYTF. The CDR3 DNA sequence: TGTGCCAGTAGGGACAGGGTCGGCGGCTACACCTTC.

This clone has only one observation. V usage is TRBV5-1 and J usage is TRBJ1-4; 10 nucleotides line up with TRBD1. From germline, CDR1 is SGHRS and CDR2 YFSETQ. V lost 4 bases and J lost 7; bases outside the gene matches: 4. There are 14 residues in the CDR3. CDR3 sequence reads: CASSRGQGVEKLFF. As DNA, the CDR3 is TGCGCCAGCAGCCGAGGACAGGGGGTTGAAAAACTGTTTTTT.

In its sample, this clone was seen a few times. The chain couples TRBV18 to TRBJ1-1, with 7 nucleotides matching TRBD1. In germline, CDR1 is KGHSH, CDR2 LQKENI. The ends lost 1 base at V and 8 bases at J; junction bases unmatched: 1. This CDR3 region has 12 residues. CDR3 protein: CASSPQTGEAFF. In DNA, the CDR3 is TGTGCCAGCTCACCACAGACAGGGGAAGCTTTCTTT.

The rearrangement links TRBV28 to TRBJ2-1; TRBD1 agrees at 8 bases. This CDR3 comprises 12 residues. The germline gives CDR1 MDHEN, CDR2 SYDVKM. V dropped 7 bases and J dropped 10; count of bases not matched to a gene: 6. The CDR3: CASKRTGLEQFF. DNA of the CDR3: TGTGCCAGCAAACGGACAGGGCTGGAGCAGTTCTTC.

The rearrangement links TRBV11-1 to TRBJ1-2; TRBD1 agrees at 9 bases. The J segment lost 4 bases and the V segment lost 6 bases, leaving 9 bases of the junction unmatched. The CDR3 totals 15 residues. Germline V gene sequence: CDR1 SGHAT, CDR2 FQDESV (reference sequence). DNA of the CDR3: TGTGCCAGCAGTACTCCGGGACAGGGATTCTATGGCTACACCTTC. As protein: CASSTPGQGFYGYTF.